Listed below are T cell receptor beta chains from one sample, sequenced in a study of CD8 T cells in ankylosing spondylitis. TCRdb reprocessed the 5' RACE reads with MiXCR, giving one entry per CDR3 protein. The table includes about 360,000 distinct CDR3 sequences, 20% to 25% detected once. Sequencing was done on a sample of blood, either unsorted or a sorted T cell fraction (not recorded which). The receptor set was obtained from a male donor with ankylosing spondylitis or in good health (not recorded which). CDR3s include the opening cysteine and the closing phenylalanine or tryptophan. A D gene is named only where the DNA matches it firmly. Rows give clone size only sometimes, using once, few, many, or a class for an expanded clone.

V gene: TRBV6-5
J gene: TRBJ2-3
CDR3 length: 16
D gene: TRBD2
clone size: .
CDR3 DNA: TGTGCCAGCAGTTACCTGGCGGGGGGCCTCACAGATACGCAGTATTTT
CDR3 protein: CASSYLAGGLTDTQYF

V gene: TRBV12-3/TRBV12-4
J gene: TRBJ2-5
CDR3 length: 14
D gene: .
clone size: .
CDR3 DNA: TGTGCCAGCAGTCCCTCTGGGGTCGGAGAGACCCAGTACTTC
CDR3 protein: CASSPSGVGETQYF

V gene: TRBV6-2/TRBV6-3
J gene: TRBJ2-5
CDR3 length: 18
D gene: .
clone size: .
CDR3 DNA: TGTGCCAGCTCGCTTACCTCCACGGAGCGGACCTTGGGGGAGACCCAGTACTTC
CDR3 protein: CASSLTSTERTLGETQYF

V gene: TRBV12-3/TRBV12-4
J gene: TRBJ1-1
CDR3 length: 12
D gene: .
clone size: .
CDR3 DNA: TGTGCCAGCAGTTTTGCCAGGACTGAAGCTTTCTTT
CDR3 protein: CASSFARTEAFF

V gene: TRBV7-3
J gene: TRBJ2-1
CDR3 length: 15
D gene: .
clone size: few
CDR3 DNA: TGTGCCAGCAGCTTAATTGGGGGGGCGGAGGATGAGCAGTTCTTC
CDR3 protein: CASSLIGGAEDEQFF

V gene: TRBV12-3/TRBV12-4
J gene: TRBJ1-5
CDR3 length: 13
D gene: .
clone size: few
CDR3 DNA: TGTGCCAGCAGTTTCCTAGAGAATCAGCCCCAGCATTTT
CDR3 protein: CASSFLENQPQHF

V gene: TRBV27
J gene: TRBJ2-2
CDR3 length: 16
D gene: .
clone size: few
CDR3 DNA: TGTGCCAGCAGTCCACAGGGTCGGGGATATAGCGGGGAGCTGTTTTTT
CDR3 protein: CASSPQGRGYSGELFF

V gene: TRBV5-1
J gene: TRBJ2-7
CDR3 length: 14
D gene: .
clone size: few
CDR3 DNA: TGCGCCAGCAGCTTGGAGCCGGGGGCCTACGAGCAGTACTTC
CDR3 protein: CASSLEPGAYEQYF

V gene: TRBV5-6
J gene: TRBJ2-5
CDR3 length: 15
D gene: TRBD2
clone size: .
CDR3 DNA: TGTGCCAGCAGTTTCGGGACTAGCAAGGAAGAGACCCAGTACTTC
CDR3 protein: CASSFGTSKEETQYF

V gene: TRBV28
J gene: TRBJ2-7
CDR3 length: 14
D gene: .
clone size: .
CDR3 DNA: TGTGCCAGCAGTTTTGGGACGGCTACCTACGAGCAGTACTTC
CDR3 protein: CASSFGTATYEQYF

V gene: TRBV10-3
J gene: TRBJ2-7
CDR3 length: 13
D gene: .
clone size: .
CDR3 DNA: TGTGCCATCAGTGAGTCGACGTCGGGGCCCCAGTACTTC
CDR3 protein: CAISESTSGPQYF

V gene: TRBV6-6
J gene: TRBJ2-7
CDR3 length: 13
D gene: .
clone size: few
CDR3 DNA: TGTGCCAGCAGGGCTACAGGGATCTACGAGCAGTACTTC
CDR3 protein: CASRATGIYEQYF

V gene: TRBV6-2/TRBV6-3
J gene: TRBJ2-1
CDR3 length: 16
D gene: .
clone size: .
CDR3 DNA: TGTGCCAGCGCCCTAAGGACCGGCTACTCCTACAATGAGCAGTTCTTC
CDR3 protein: CASALRTGYSYNEQFF

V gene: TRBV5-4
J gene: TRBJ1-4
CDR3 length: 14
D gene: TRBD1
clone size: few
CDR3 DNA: TGTGCCAGCAGCTCGGGGACAGGGGATGAAAAACTGTTTTTT
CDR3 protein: CASSSGTGDEKLFF

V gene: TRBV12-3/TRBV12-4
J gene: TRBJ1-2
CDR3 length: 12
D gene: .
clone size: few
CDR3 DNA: TGTGCCAGCAGACACAGGGTCTATGGCTACACCTTC
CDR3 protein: CASRHRVYGYTF

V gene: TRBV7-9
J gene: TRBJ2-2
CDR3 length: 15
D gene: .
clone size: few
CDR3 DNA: TGTGCCAGCAGAAGAGCCCCAGGGGTCACCGGGGAGCTGTTTTTT
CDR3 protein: CASRRAPGVTGELFF

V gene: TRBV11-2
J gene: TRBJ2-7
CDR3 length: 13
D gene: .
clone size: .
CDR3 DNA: TGTGCCAGCAGCCAATCGGAGTTGGTCGAGCAGTACTTC
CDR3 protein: CASSQSELVEQYF

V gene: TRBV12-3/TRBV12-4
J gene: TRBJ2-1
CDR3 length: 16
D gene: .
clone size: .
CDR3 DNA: TGTGCCAGCAGTGAGATCAGGGCGGGCTCCTACAATGAGCAGTTCTTC
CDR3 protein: CASSEIRAGSYNEQFF

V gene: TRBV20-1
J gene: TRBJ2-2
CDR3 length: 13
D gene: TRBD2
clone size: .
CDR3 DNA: TGCAGTGCAGGGGACTACGACACCGGGGAGCTGTTTTTT
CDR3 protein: CSAGDYDTGELFF

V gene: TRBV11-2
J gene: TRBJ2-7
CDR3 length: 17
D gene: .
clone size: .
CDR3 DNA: TGTGCCAGCAGCTTTGGGGGACAACTTCTGAGCTCCTACGAGCAGTACTTC
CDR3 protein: CASSFGGQLLSSYEQYF

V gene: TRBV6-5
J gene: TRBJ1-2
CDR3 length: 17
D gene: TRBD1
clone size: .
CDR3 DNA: TGTGCCAGCAGTTACTCCTTGGGGACAGGGCGAAACTATGGCTACACCTTC
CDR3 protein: CASSYSLGTGRNYGYTF

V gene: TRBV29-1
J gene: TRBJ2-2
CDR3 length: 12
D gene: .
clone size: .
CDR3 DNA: TGCAGCGTCCCCGACAATTCCGGGGAGCTGTTTTTT
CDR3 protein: CSVPDNSGELFF

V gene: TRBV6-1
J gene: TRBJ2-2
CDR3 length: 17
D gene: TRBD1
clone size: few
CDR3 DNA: TGTGCCAGCAGTCCACGGTCAGGGGGCCGTGGCACCGGGGAGCTGTTTTTT
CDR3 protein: CASSPRSGGRGTGELFF

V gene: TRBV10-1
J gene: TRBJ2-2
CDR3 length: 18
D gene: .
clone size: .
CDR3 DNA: TGCGCCAGCAGCCCGAAAATGGGGGCTGGGGTCGGCACCGGGGAGCTGTTTTTT
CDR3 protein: CASSPKMGAGVGTGELFF

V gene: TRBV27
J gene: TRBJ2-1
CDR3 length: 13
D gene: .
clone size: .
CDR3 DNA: TGTGCCAGCAGTTGGGCTACCTACAATGAGCAGTTCTTC
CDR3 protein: CASSWATYNEQFF

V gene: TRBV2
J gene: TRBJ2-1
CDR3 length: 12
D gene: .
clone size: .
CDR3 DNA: TGTGCCAGCAGACACCTAGAGAATGAGCAGTTCTTC
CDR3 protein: CASRHLENEQFF

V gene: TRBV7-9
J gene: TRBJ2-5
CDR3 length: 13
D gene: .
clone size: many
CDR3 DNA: TGTGCCAGCAGCCACAGGGATCAGGAGACCCAGTACTTC
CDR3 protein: CASSHRDQETQYF

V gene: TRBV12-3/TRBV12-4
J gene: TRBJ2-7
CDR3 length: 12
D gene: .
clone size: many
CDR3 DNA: TGTGCCAGCAGTTTAGCCAGGAACGAGCAGTACTTC
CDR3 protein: CASSLARNEQYF

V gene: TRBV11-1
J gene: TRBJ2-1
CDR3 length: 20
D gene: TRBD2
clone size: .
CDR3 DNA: TGTGCCAGCAGCTTAGCGTACCTAGCGGGGGGATCCCCCTCCTACAATGAGCAGTTCTTC
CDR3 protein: CASSLAYLAGGSPSYNEQFF

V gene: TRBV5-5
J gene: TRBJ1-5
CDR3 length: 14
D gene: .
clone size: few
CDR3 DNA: TGTGCCAGCAGCTTGTGGGACGGAGATCAGCCCCAGCATTTT
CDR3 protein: CASSLWDGDQPQHF

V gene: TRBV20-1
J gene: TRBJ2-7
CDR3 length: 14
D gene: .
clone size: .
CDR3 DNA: TGCAGTGCTTCGGGCTGGGACAACTCCTACGAGCAGTACTTC
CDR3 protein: CSASGWDNSYEQYF

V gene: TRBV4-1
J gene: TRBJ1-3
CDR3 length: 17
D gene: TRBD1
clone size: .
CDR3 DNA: TGCGCCAGCAGCCACGAGGGGACAGGGAGTTTCGGAAACACCATATATTTT
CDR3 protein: CASSHEGTGSFGNTIYF

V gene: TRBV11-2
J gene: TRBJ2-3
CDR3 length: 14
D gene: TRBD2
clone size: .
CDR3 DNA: TGTGCCAGCAGCTCCTGGACTAGTGGAGATACGCAGTATTTT
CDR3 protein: CASSSWTSGDTQYF

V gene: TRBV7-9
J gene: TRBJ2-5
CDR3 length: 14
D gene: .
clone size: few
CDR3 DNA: TGTGCCAGCAGCCCCTCTAGGACAGAGGAGACCCAGTACTTC
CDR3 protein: CASSPSRTEETQYF

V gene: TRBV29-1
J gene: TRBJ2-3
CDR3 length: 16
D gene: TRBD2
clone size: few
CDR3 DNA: TGCAGCGTTGAAGTCGGAGCGGGGGGCCGTTCAGATACGCAGTATTTT
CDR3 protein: CSVEVGAGGRSDTQYF

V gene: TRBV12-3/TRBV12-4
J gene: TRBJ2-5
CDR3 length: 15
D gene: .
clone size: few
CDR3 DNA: TGTGCCAGCAGTTTACAGGGCTCCCCCCAAGAGACCCAGTACTTC
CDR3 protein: CASSLQGSPQETQYF

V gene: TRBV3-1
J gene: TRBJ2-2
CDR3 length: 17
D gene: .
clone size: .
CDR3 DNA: TGTGCCAGCAGCCAAGTTGCGGGGGCCCCGAACACCGGGGAGCTGTTTTTT
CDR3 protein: CASSQVAGAPNTGELFF

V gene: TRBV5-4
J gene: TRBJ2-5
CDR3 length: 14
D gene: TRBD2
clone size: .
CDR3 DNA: TGTGCCAGCAGTCACGGGGGGGACCAAGAGACCCAGTACTTC
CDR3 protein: CASSHGGDQETQYF